This T cell receptor beta chain derives from a study of graft-versus-host responses after intestinal transplantation. Overall study: Transplant recipients had multivisceral, liver-intestinal, or isolated intestinal grafts. The study gave all recipients anti-thymocyte globulin induction, then tacrolimus and steroids for two to three years.

Per germline, CDR1 SNHLY and CDR2 FYNNEI. The trim removed 7 bases at V and 6 bases at J, leaving 8 bases unmatched. This CDR3 is 15 amino acids long. The protocol was immunoSEQ multiplex PCR, while the TCRdb copy is restricted to in-frame clones and leaves out a portion. This sample has around 90,000 clones; around 90% occur once, and the top ten carry about 0.28%. General study points: Within allografts, high graft-versus-host to host-versus-graft clonal ratios were seen among patients with graft-donor T cell macrochimerism.

Worth noting for this clone: The antigen remains undetermined.

Material: unstimulated CD4+ T cells sorted from spleen or lymph node cells, obtained before intestinal transplant. The V and J genes are TRBV2 and TRBJ2-2; TRBD2 matches at 10 bases. The sequence came from a human donor who received an intestinal transplant. The CDR3 spells CASKSLAGEAGELFF. The CDR3 DNA reads as TGTGCCAGCAAGAGTCTAGCGGGAGAAGCCGGGGAGCTGTTTTTT. The entire variable domain, with the rest obtained from reference TRBV2 and TRBJ2-2, is as follows: EPEVTQTPSHQVTQMGQEVILRCVPISNHLYFYWYRQILGQKVEFLVSFYNNEISEKSEIFDDQFSVERPDGSNFTLKIRSTKLEDSAMYFCASKSLAGEAGELFFGEGSRLTVL.